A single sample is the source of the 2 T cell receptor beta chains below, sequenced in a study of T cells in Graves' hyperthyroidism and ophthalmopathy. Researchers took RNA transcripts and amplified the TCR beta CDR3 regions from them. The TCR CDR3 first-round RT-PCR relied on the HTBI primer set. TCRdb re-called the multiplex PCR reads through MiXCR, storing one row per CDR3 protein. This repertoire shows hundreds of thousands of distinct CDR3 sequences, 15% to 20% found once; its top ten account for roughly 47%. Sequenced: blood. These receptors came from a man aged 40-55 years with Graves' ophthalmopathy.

The CDR3 here is CSARSLGQPQHF. CDR3 nucleotide sequence: TGCAGTGCTAGGTCCTTGGGGCAGCCCCAGCATTTT. V and J are TRBV20-1 and TRBJ1-5; D is unresolved. Looked up from germline, CDR1 is DFQATT and CDR2 is SNEGSKA (reference sequence). V lost 3 bases, J lost 7 bases, and 10 bases lay in between. The CDR3 extends over 12 amino acids.

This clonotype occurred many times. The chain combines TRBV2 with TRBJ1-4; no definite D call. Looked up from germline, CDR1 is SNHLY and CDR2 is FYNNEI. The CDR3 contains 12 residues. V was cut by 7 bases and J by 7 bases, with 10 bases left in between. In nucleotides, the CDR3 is TGTGCCAGCACTGAGTTGGGTGAAAAACTGTTTTTT. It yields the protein CASTELGEKLFF.